This record looks at one T cell receptor (beta chain) sequence and its context. The data were produced by immunoSEQ multiplex PCR, yet TCRdb's version contains in-frame clones alone and is incomplete. The profile shows about 53,000 clones, about 90% of them singletons. Trimming left V 0 bases short and J 0 bases short, with 8 bases between. CDR3 length: 16 amino acids. Germline CDR1 and CDR2: MNHEY and SVGAGI. The data were taken from a study of cytomegalovirus exposure and HLA in healthy donors. Material: PBMCs. The receptor was isolated from a young man in good health and CMV-seronegative. V is TRBV6-5 and J is TRBJ1-4; D unresolved. The CDR3 DNA reads TGTGCCAGCAGTTACTCACTCCAAGCAACTAATGAAAAACTGTTTTTT. Translating it yields CASSYSLQATNEKLFF.